The 10 T cell receptor beta chains below come from one sample, sequenced in a study of blood T cell repertoires in COVID-19. Using immunoSEQ multiplex PCR, the repertoire was profiled, and TCRdb retains in-frame clones only, with some absent. Found here are 200,000 to 250,000 clones, around 82% of them singletons; the top ten hold roughly 2.3%. Sequenced sample: peripheral blood. These receptor sequences come from a woman aged 55-69 years with acute or convalescent COVID-19.

The rearrangement uses TRBV18 and TRBJ2-3; 7 bases align to TRBD1. The junction had 7 bases not matched to a gene; V was cut back by 3 bases and J by 4 bases. The length of the CDR3 is 15 residues. Looked up from germline, CDR1 is KGHSH and CDR2 is LQKENI. CDR3 residues: CASSPGDSSADTQYF. The CDR3 DNA follows: TGTGCCAGCTCACCCGGGGACAGTTCGGCAGATACGCAGTATTTT.

The rearrangement joins TRBV4-2 to TRBJ2-5, with D perhaps matching TRBD2 (6 bases). The CDR3 is made up of 13 amino acids. Germline-derived CDR1 and CDR2 are LGHNA and YNFKEQ. V shed 1 base and J shed 5 bases, with 8 bases lying between them. CDR3: CASSQGLVETQYF. The CDR3 DNA follows: TGTGCCAGCAGCCAAGGACTAGTTGAGACCCAGTACTTC.

The J gene is TRBJ1-3, the V gene TRBV5-6; the D is unclear. Germline loops: CDR1 SGHDT, CDR2 YYEEEE. CDR3 length: 17 amino acids. Trimming stripped 3 bases from V and 0 bases from J, with 16 bases between. CDR3 nucleotide sequence: TGTGCCAGCAGCTCCGGACGGCACCGGGGCTCTGGAAACACCATATATTTT. It encodes CASSSGRHRGSGNTIYF. The full variable domain, with the rest looked up from reference TRBV5-6 and TRBJ1-3, is DAGVTQSPTHLIKTRGQQVTLRCSPKSGHDTVSWYQQALGQGPQFIFQYYEEEERQRGNFPDRFSGHQFPNYSSELNVNALLLGDSALYLCASSSGRHRGSGNTIYFGEGSWLTVV.

J is TRBJ2-1 and V is TRBV7-8; tentative D call: TRBD2 (5 bases). The CDR3 has 15 amino acids. Germline CDR1 is SGHVS and CDR2 is FQNEAQ. Trimming took 5 bases from V and 0 from J, leaving 11 bases between them. CDR3 residues: CASSPPGSSYNEQFF. CDR3 in DNA: TGTGCCAGCAGCCCTCCGGGGAGCTCCTACAATGAGCAGTTCTTC. Filled out from reference TRBV7-8 and TRBJ2-1, the complete variable domain reads GAGVSQSPRYKVAKRGQDVALRCDPISGHVSLFWYQQALGQGPEFLTYFQNEAQLDKSGLPSDRFFAERPEGSVSTLKIQRTQQEDSAVYLCASSPPGSSYNEQFFGPGTRLTVL.

The genes are TRBV7-8 and TRBJ2-1, with D maybe TRBD2 (5 bases). The germline V gene encodes CDR1 SGHVS and CDR2 FQNEAQ. V shed 1 base and J shed 4 bases, with 14 bases lying between them. CDR3 length: 16 amino acids. CDR3 sequence: CASSLGELTTYNEQFF. The CDR3 DNA reads as TGTGCCAGCAGCTTAGGGGAGCTCACCACATACAATGAGCAGTTCTTC.

This clone showed up just once. The chain carries TRBV7-9 and TRBJ2-1; 9 positions agree with TRBD1. V lost 4 bases to trimming and J lost 9 bases; unmatched junction nucleotides: 7. This CDR3 has 14 residues. Germline values: CDR1 SEHNR, CDR2 FQNEAQ (reference sequence). CDR3 loop: CASSSPGQGGEQFF. Written as DNA, the CDR3 is TGTGCCAGCAGCTCCCCGGGACAGGGCGGTGAGCAGTTCTTC.

The gene calls are TRBV29-1 and TRBJ1-4; D unresolved. The CDR3 sequence is 13 residues long. Per germline, CDR1 SQVTM and CDR2 ANQGSEA. The V end lost 7 bases, the J end lost 4 bases, and 13 bases lay between the germline ends. CDR3: CSAKDGGNEKLFF. For the CDR3, the DNA is TGCAGCGCAAAAGACGGAGGTAATGAAAAACTGTTTTTT.

This clone was detected only a few times. This chain joins TRBV15 and TRBJ2-7; D unclear. CDR1 and CDR2 (germline): LNHNV, YYDKDF (reference sequence). V was clipped by 2 bases and J by 5 bases, with 7 bases between them. The length of the CDR3 is 12 residues. The CDR3, as DNA: TGTGCCACCAGCAGAAACACCCACGAGCAGTACTTC. This codes for CATSRNTHEQYF.

The V and J genes are TRBV7-2 and TRBJ1-5; D uncertain. Per the germline V gene, CDR1 is SGHTA and CDR2 is FQGNSA. CDR3 size: 15 residues. V lost 3 bases and J 1 base, leaving 10 bases between the germline ends. In DNA form, the CDR3 reads TGTGCCAGCAGCTTGATGGAGACGAGCAATCAGCCCCAGCATTTT. Translating it yields CASSLMETSNQPQHF. Full variable domain (outside the CDR3, taken from reference TRBV7-2 and TRBJ1-5): GAGVSQSPSNKVTEKGKDVELRCDPISGHTALYWYRQSLGQGLEFLIYFQGNSAPDKSGLPSDRFSAERTGGSVSTLTIQRTQQEDSAVYLCASSLMETSNQPQHFGDGTRLSIL.

The chain carries TRBV5-1 and TRBJ1-2; 9 bases are shared with TRBD1. Germline V gene sequence: CDR1 SGHRS, CDR2 YFSETQ. J lost 5 bases, V lost 0 bases, and 5 bases had no gene match. The CDR3 covers 15 residues. CDR3 nucleotides: TGCGCCAGCAGCTTGGATGGACAGGGGTTGTATGGCTACACCTTC. It encodes CASSLDGQGLYGYTF.